This entry is about one T cell receptor (beta chain). The antigen is unknown. The CDR3 extends over 14 amino acids. Trimming removed 6 bases from V and 4 bases from J; junction bases left unmatched: 7. The data belong to a study of T cells after yellow fever vaccination. TCRdb ran MiXCR on the 5' RACE reads and lists one entry per CDR3 protein. The table records about 330,000 distinct CDR3 sequences, around 8.1% of them present only once. Study-wide points: Clonotypes shared by both compartments, CD4 and CD8, made up a small share. Once the booster was given, most primary-vaccination clones reappeared, at approximately 97% for CD4 and roughly 90% for CD8.

This receptor was obtained from a man aged 18-30 years who received the YFV17D yellow fever vaccine. The specimen was PBMCs, collected about 49 days after the first yellow fever vaccination. The chain recombines TRBV12-3 or TRBV12-4 with TRBJ2-3; 7 bases map to TRBD1. CDR3 region: CASSDRDVSDTQYF. The CDR3 DNA is TGTGCCAGCAGCGACAGGGACGTGTCAGATACGCAGTATTTT.